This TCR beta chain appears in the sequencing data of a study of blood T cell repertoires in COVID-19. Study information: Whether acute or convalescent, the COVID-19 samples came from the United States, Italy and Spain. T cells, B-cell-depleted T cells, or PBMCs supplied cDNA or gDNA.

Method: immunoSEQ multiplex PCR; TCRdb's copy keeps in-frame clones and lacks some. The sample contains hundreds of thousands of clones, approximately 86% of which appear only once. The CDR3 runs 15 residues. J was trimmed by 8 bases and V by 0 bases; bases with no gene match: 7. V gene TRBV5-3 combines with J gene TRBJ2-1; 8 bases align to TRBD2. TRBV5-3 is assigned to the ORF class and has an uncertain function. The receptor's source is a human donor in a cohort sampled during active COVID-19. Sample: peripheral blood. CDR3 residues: CARSLVREGQYEQFF. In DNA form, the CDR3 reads TGTGCCAGAAGCTTGGTCCGGGAGGGCCAATATGAGCAGTTCTTC.